This TCR beta chain was identified in a study of blood T cell repertoires in COVID-19. Across the study: The study drew acute and convalescent COVID-19 samples from the United States, Italy and Spain. Sample material is recorded as cDNA or gDNA derived from T cells, B-cell-depleted T cells, or PBMCs.

Profiling relied on immunoSEQ multiplex PCR, and the TCRdb table lists in-frame clones only, not all of them. This table holds roughly 230,000 clones, around 83% found once. Germline loops: CDR1 LNHDA, CDR2 SQIVND (reference sequence). Losses at the gene ends were 6 bases for V and 0 bases for J; bases not matched to a gene: 5. CDR3 length equals 15 residues. The source of this sequence is a man aged 35 to 55 with active or convalescent COVID-19. Sample: peripheral blood. The genes are TRBV19 and TRBJ2-3; 8 nucleotides line up with TRBD2. The DNA of the CDR3 is TGTGCCAGTAGGCTGACTAGCGCGAGCACAGATACGCAGTATTTT. As protein: CASRLTSASTDTQYF.